This T cell receptor (beta chain) appears in the sequencing data of a study of shared clonotypes between healthy human individuals. Terminally differentiated effector memory CD45RA+ cells were excluded by CCR7 positive selection of CD45RO-negative cells. Sequencing was performed with immunoSEQ multiplex PCR; in TCRdb, only in-frame clones are kept and a portion is missing. The table has hundreds of thousands of clones, about 98% seen once. Trimming shortened V by 0 bases and J by 9 bases, and 10 bases separated the two germline ends. The CDR3 covers 13 residues. The germline gives CDR1 SGDLS, CDR2 YYNGEE.

The chain employs TRBV9 and TRBJ2-1; D remains unclear. The sequence was collected from a man between 25 and 39 years old in good health. Sequences were obtained from naive CD8+ T cells sorted from blood. The CDR3 here is CASSVDPPSEQFF. CDR3 bases: TGTGCCAGCAGCGTAGACCCCCCCTCTGAGCAGTTCTTC.